Below are 16 T cell receptor beta chains sequenced from a single sample in a study of CD8+ T cells in alopecia areata. Described treatment: oral pan-JAK inhibitor, 5-10 mg twice daily. Extracted RNA was reverse transcribed into cDNA, the sequencing template. Here immunoSEQ multiplex PCR was the method, and the copy in TCRdb shows in-frame clones only, minus some. The data show 110,000 or so clones, 56% seen once. Sample: CD4+ T cells sorted from blood, taken at week 24, from a patient treated with tofacitinib. The origin of the receptors is a human donor with alopecia areata.

The table lists this clone with a few counts. The chain uses TRBV9 and TRBJ2-7; 8 positions agree with TRBD2. The CDR3 covers 13 residues. CDR1 and CDR2 from the germline V gene are SGDLS and YYNGEE. Losses at the gene ends were 4 bases for V and 6 bases for J; bases not matched to a gene: 6. CDR3 nucleotides: TGTGCCAGCAGCCCAACGGGGGGGGCCGAGCAGTACTTC. It is translated as CASSPTGGAEQYF.

This clone was counted between two and nine times. The chain is built from TRBV29-1 and TRBJ1-5; D is perhaps TRBD1 (5 bases). The germline gives CDR1 SQVTM, CDR2 ANQGSEA. V was pared by 4 bases and J by 6 bases, with 13 bases between. The length of the CDR3 is 13 residues. The CDR3 loop reads CSVGTGPSQPQHF. The DNA of the CDR3 is TGCAGCGTTGGAACAGGTCCGAGTCAGCCCCAGCATTTT.

The rearrangement links TRBV7-9 to TRBJ1-1; perhaps TRBD1 as D (6 bases). Germline V gene data show CDR1 as SEHNR and CDR2 as FQNEAQ (reference sequence). CDR3 length: 14 residues. The V and J ends lost 6 bases and 0 bases respectively, with 11 bases between them. CDR3 DNA sequence: TGTGCCAGCAGACCCACAGGGATGAACACTGAAGCTTTCTTT. Translation: CASRPTGMNTEAFF.

This clone came up a few times. The CDR3 loop is CAWSVPRVGSGEQYF. The CDR3 DNA is TGTGCCTGGAGTGTACCGCGGGTGGGGTCTGGTGAGCAGTACTTC. The chain employs TRBV30 and TRBJ2-7, with D possibly matching TRBD2 (5 bases). CDR1 and CDR2 from the germline V gene are GTSNPN and SVGIG (reference sequence). CDR3 size: 15 residues. The V and J ends lost 0 bases and 7 bases respectively, with 19 bases between them.

J is TRBJ1-1 and V is TRBV20-1; TRBD1 is a possible D gene (5 bases). The CDR3 consists of 11 residues. Germline lookup yields CDR1 DFQATT and CDR2 SNEGSKA (reference sequence). The CDR3 DNA reads TGCAGGGGACTTGGCGGGACTGAAGCTTTCTTT. Translating it yields CRGLGGTEAFF.

This rearrangement joins TRBV9 to TRBJ2-5; a weak D match, TRBD1 (6 bases). This CDR3 has 15 residues. CDR1 SGDLS and CDR2 YYNGEE come from the germline V gene. Trimming took 7 bases from V and 4 from J, leaving 20 bases between them. The CDR3 reads CASSSGTMPSETQYF. CDR3 bases: TGTGCCAGCTCTTCCGGGACAATGCCCTCAGAGACCCAGTACTTC.

The V and J genes are TRBV29-1 and TRBJ2-1; the D call may be TRBD1 or TRBD2 (6 bases each). This CDR3 comprises 13 residues. V dropped 5 bases and J dropped 4 bases, with 12 bases sitting between them. Germline V lookup: CDR1 SQVTM, CDR2 ANQGSEA. CDR3: CSVWGAAYNEQFF. The CDR3 nucleotides are TGCAGCGTTTGGGGGGCTGCTTACAATGAGCAGTTCTTC.

V is TRBV5-1 and J is TRBJ2-7, with D perhaps TRBD1 or TRBD2 (5 bases each). The CDR3 runs to 13 residues. V was trimmed by 4 bases and J by 7 bases, leaving 15 bases between them. CDR1 is SGHRS, CDR2 YFSETQ, per germline. The DNA of the CDR3 is TGCGCCAGCAGCCCTCGGGACCGACTAGAGCAGTACTTC. Translation: CASSPRDRLEQYF.

This chain links TRBV29-1 with TRBJ1-3; D unresolved. CDR3 length: 12 amino acids. The germline V gene encodes CDR1 SQVTM and CDR2 ANQGSEA. Trimming shortened V by 6 bases and J by 2 bases, and 8 bases separated the two germline ends. The CDR3 DNA reads as TGCAGCGTCGGCCTCACTGGAAACACCATATATTTT. Its translation: CSVGLTGNTIYF.

With regard to this clone: One junction end disagrees with the germline gene, perhaps due to a read error. The chain employs TRBV2 and TRBJ1-2; possibly TRBD1 for D (6 bases). This CDR3 comprises 10 residues. Germline V gene sequence: CDR1 SNHLY, CDR2 FYNNEI. The CDR3 region has the DNA TGTGCCAGCAGTGGCGGACAGCTGAGCTTC. Translating gives CASSGGQLSF.

The rearrangement uses TRBV4-1 and TRBJ1-1; unclear D gene. The CDR3 covers 14 residues. V shed 4 bases and J shed 3 bases, with 12 bases lying between them. CDR1 is MGHRA and CDR2 is YSYEKL in the germline V gene. The CDR3 bases are TGCGCCAGCAGCCGAGGCGGAGAGGACACTGAAGCTTTCTTT. This encodes CASSRGGEDTEAFF.

The rearrangement uses TRBV29-1 and TRBJ1-2; D is ambiguous. CDR1 SQVTM and CDR2 ANQGSEA come from the germline V gene. Trimming took 3 bases from V and 8 from J, leaving 4 bases between them. The length of the CDR3 is 9 residues. The CDR3 coding sequence is TGCAGCGTTGATGGCGGCTACACCTTC. Protein sequence: CSVDGGYTF.

The gene calls are TRBV19 and TRBJ2-5; TRBD1 is a possible D gene (5 bases). Germline V gene sequence: CDR1 LNHDA, CDR2 SQIVND (reference sequence). Trimming pared 9 bases from V and 7 bases from J, leaving 18 bases between. This CDR3 comprises 13 residues. CDR3: CASSRRVEATQYF. For the CDR3, the DNA is TGTGCCAGCTCGCGCAGGGTTGAGGCGACCCAGTACTTC.

V is TRBV5-1 and J is TRBJ2-5, with 10 bases lining up with TRBD1. The germline gives CDR1 SGHRS, CDR2 YFSETQ. J gave up 4 bases and V 5 bases, and 8 bases lay outside the gene matches. CDR3 length: 15 residues. The CDR3 here is CASRTGGHGGETQYF. CDR3 bases: TGCGCCAGCAGGACAGGGGGCCATGGGGGAGAGACCCAGTACTTC.

The chain joins TRBV29-1 to TRBJ1-5; a possible D gene is TRBD1 (5 bases). Germline CDR1 SQVTM, CDR2 ANQGSEA. V was clipped by 4 bases and J by 1 base, with 11 bases between them. The CDR3 length is 14 residues. Here the CDR3 reads CSVGGTESNQPQHF. In DNA form, the CDR3 reads TGCAGCGTTGGGGGGACGGAGAGCAATCAGCCCCAGCATTTT.

The CDR3 here is CASSLVPSGGRNSPLHF. Here the CDR3 DNA reads TGCGCCAGCAGCTTGGTCCCGAGCGGGGGCCGTAATTCACCCCTCCACTTT. V gene TRBV5-1 combines with J gene TRBJ1-6, with D possibly being TRBD1 (6 bases). CDR1 is SGHRS, CDR2 YFSETQ, per germline. The V and J ends lost 0 bases and 6 bases respectively, with 16 bases between them. The CDR3 runs to 17 residues.